The sequence of this TCR beta chain was determined in a study of OX40 agonist ivuxolimab in advanced cancers. Looked up from germline, CDR1 is PRHDT and CDR2 is FYEKMQ (reference sequence). CDR3 size: 14 residues. V was shortened by 5 bases and J by 8 bases, with 15 bases between the two germline ends. Autoimmune disease history or systemic immunosuppression disqualified patients. Clones were read by immunoSEQ multiplex PCR, and TCRdb kept only the in-frame ones, dropping some. The data contain under 25,000 clones, around 67% of them singletons. The chain is built from TRBV13 and TRBJ2-2; perhaps TRBD2 as D (6 bases). Sequencing used CD4+ or CD8+ T cells sorted from blood, obtained in a trial of the OX40 agonist ivuxolimab. The sequence was obtained from an adult with an advanced solid tumor such as melanoma, head and neck, liver or kidney cancer. Written as DNA, the CDR3 is TGTGCCAGCAGCAGGGGAGGCGGGGCGGGGGAGCTGTTTTTT. Protein product: CASSRGGGAGELFF.